This TCR beta chain emerged from a study of T cells in localized non-small cell lung cancer. Of note for this clone: The antigen is not known.

Study-level points and caveats: Owing to sequencing of a solitary tumor region, heterogeneity cannot be discounted. Uninvolved adjacent lung, not tumor, had the highest T cell clonality. Longer overall survival accompanied higher blood T cell density. Adjacent lung held a median around 58 of the top 100 tumor clones.

Measured with immunoSEQ multiplex PCR; TCRdb has only the in-frame clones, and not every one. The sample consists of about 72,000 clones, approximately 84% of them appearing once. The specimen comprised peripheral blood, sampled before any cancer treatment. This sequence was found in an older female donor with stage I lung adenocarcinoma.

The chain's CDR3 is CASSPAVRNTEAFF. CDR3 coding DNA: TGTGCCAGCAGCCCCGCAGTGAGGAACACTGAAGCTTTCTTT. V is TRBV5-4 and J is TRBJ1-1; D remains ambiguous. The V end lost 4 bases, the J end lost 1 base, and 11 bases lay between the germline ends. The CDR3 spans 14 residues. Germline V gene sequence: CDR1 SGHNT, CDR2 YYREEE (reference sequence).